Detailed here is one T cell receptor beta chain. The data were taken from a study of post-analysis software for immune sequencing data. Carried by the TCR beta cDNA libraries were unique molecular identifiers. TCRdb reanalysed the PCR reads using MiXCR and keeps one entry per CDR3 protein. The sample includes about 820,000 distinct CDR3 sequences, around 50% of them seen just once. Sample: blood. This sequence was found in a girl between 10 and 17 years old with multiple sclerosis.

CDR3 amino acids: CASSLRGGVGTDTQYF. The DNA for the CDR3 is TGTGCCAGCTCACTCCGAGGGGGAGTGGGCACAGATACGCAGTATTTT. V gene TRBV18 combines with J gene TRBJ2-3; D is perhaps TRBD1 (6 bases). The CDR3 spans 16 residues. V was trimmed by 4 bases and J by 1 base, leaving 15 bases between them. CDR1 and CDR2 (germline): KGHSH, LQKENI.